Listed here are 13 T cell receptor beta chains from one sample, sequenced in a study of CD8 T cells in ankylosing spondylitis (TCRdb year 2017). Library preparation used 5' RACE. The listed sequencing device is Illumina HiSeq 2500. TCRdb reprocessing: public reads trimmed at Q25 with fastp, clones called with MiXCR, in-frame beta chains kept. Records with the same CDR3 protein are collapsed into one entry carrying the most frequent genes and DNA. The sample data list approximately 300,000 distinct CDR3 sequences, and 20% of these were observed just once. Less than 9.5% of the sample comes from the top ten. The sample comprised blood, either unsorted or a sorted T cell fraction (not recorded which). These receptors were taken from a male donor with ankylosing spondylitis or in good health (not recorded which).

The table lists this clonotype with a few counts. The gene calls are TRBV20-1 and TRBJ1-6; possible D gene TRBD1, 6 bases. Looked up from germline, CDR1 is DFQATT and CDR2 is SNEGSKA (reference sequence). Trimming cost V 6 bases and J 6 bases, with 18 bases left between them. The CDR3 loop spans 15 amino acids. CDR3 DNA sequence: TGCAGTGCCCTACCGGACGGGGGCCGTAATTCACCCCTCCACTTT. Its translation is CSALPDGGRNSPLHF.

This clonotype was seen a handful of times. The rearrangement links TRBV20-1 to TRBJ2-1, with 8 bases that match TRBD2. The CDR3 consists of 16 residues. V shed 5 bases and J 8 bases; nucleotides not matched to a gene: 17. Germline V gene data show CDR1 as DFQATT and CDR2 as SNEGSKA (reference sequence). The CDR3 DNA follows: TGCAGTGCTTCCAAACAGAGCGGGAGCTATTTCGATGAGCAGTTCTTC. It encodes CSASKQSGSYFDEQFF.

This clonotype was found many times. J is TRBJ1-1 and V is TRBV3-1; D unclear. This CDR3 region has 13 residues. V was pared by 2 bases and J by 1 base, with 5 bases between. Per germline, CDR1 LGHDT and CDR2 YNNKEL (reference sequence). The CDR3 sequence is CASSQNKNTEAFF. CDR3 sequence (DNA): TGTGCCAGCAGCCAAAATAAGAACACTGAAGCTTTCTTT.

At least ten counts were recorded for this clonotype. This sequence joins TRBV12-3 or TRBV12-4 and TRBJ2-2; 7 nucleotides align to TRBD1. With 4 bases clipped from V and 2 bases from J, the junction kept 16 bases outside the gene matches. The CDR3 sequence is 19 residues long. The CDR3, as DNA: TGTGCCAGCAGTTCCGTGACAGGGTTCCTGGGTCCCAACACCGGGGAGCTGTTTTTT. Residues: CASSSVTGFLGPNTGELFF.

This clonotype was observed a few times. The genes are TRBV3-1 and TRBJ2-5; the match to TRBD1 covers 12 bases. Germline V lookup: CDR1 LGHDT, CDR2 YNNKEL (reference sequence). The CDR3 consists of 17 residues. The junction had 9 bases not matched to a gene; V was cut back by 0 bases and J by 7 bases. CDR3 protein: CASSQDTGTGGGGTQYF. The CDR3, as DNA: TGTGCCAGCAGCCAAGATACCGGGACAGGGGGCGGAGGGACCCAGTACTTC.

This clonotype was counted only a few times. The chain recombines TRBV15 with TRBJ2-1; 10 bases line up with TRBD2. Germline CDR1 and CDR2: LNHNV and YYDKDF (reference sequence). This CDR3 region has 15 residues. V lost 3 bases to trimming and J lost 5 bases; unmatched junction nucleotides: 4. The DNA for the CDR3 is TGTGCCACCAGCAGGGAAGCGGGAGGGAACAATGAGCAGTTCTTC. This codes for CATSREAGGNNEQFF.

This clonotype was observed a few times. The rearrangement links TRBV7-8 to TRBJ2-5; 8 bases agree with TRBD1. The CDR3 totals 15 residues. V shed 5 bases, J shed 5 bases, and the junction held 10 bases outside the gene matches. CDR1 and CDR2 from the germline V gene are SGHVS and FQNEAQ. In DNA form, the CDR3 reads TGTGCCAGCAGCCGTGACAGGGGAGGATGGGAGACCCAGTACTTC. Translation gives CASSRDRGGWETQYF.

This chain uses TRBV29-1 with TRBJ1-5; 8 nucleotides align to TRBD1. J gave up 2 bases and V 6 bases, and 3 bases lay outside the gene matches. The germline CDR1 and CDR2 sequences are SQVTM and ANQGSEA. The CDR3 has 13 amino acids. This chain's CDR3 is CSVQGAGNQPQHF. As DNA, the CDR3 is TGCAGCGTCCAGGGGGCTGGCAATCAGCCCCAGCATTTT.

Details on this clonotype: A much more abundant neighbour one base away suggests this may be a read error. The chain is built from TRBV5-1 and TRBJ2-4; possible D gene TRBD1, 5 bases. Germline CDR1 SGHRS, CDR2 YFSETQ. This CDR3 contains 15 residues. The CDR3 DNA follows: TGCACCAGCAGCTACCGACAGTTAGATGGGAACATTCAGTACTTC. Protein sequence: CTSSYRQLDGNIQYF.

This clonotype was picked up a small number of times. The chain has TRBV12-3 or TRBV12-4 and TRBJ2-5, with D perhaps matching TRBD1 (6 bases). The CDR3 covers 14 residues. With 5 bases removed from V and 0 bases from J, the gap between germline ends came to 10 bases. CDR3 region: CASSPDSNQETQYF. DNA for the CDR3: TGTGCCAGCAGTCCGGACAGTAACCAAGAGACCCAGTACTTC.

The table lists this clonotype with a few counts. This chain joins TRBV2 and TRBJ2-2, with TRBD2 as a possible D gene (6 bases). The V end lost 6 bases, the J end lost 0 bases, and 8 bases lay between the germline ends. CDR1 SNHLY and CDR2 FYNNEI come from the germline V gene. The CDR3 is 14 residues long. The CDR3 region has the DNA TGTGCCAGCAGAACGGGGGCGAACACCGGGGAGCTGTTTTTT. Its translation is CASRTGANTGELFF.

This clonotype has more than one count but fewer than ten. The chain carries TRBV7-2 and TRBJ2-5; D may match TRBD1 or TRBD2 (6 bases each). The CDR3 consists of 15 residues. CDR1 and CDR2 from the germline V gene are SGHTA and FQGNSA. Trimming pared 5 bases from V and 5 bases from J, leaving 18 bases between. The CDR3 loop is CASSPRPGAGETQYF. The CDR3 DNA sequence: TGTGCCAGCAGCCCGAGGCCGGGGGCGGGGGAGACCCAGTACTTC.

At least ten counts were recorded for this clonotype. This chain connects TRBV5-1 to TRBJ2-6; no clear D gene. Trimming shortened V by 4 bases and J by 2 bases, and 13 bases separated the two germline ends. The CDR3 length is 16 residues. CDR1 is SGHRS and CDR2 is YFSETQ in the germline V gene. The CDR3 coding sequence is TGCGCCAGCAGCCCGGGCCAAAGGGCTGGGGCCAACGTCCTGACTTTC. It is translated as CASSPGQRAGANVLTF.